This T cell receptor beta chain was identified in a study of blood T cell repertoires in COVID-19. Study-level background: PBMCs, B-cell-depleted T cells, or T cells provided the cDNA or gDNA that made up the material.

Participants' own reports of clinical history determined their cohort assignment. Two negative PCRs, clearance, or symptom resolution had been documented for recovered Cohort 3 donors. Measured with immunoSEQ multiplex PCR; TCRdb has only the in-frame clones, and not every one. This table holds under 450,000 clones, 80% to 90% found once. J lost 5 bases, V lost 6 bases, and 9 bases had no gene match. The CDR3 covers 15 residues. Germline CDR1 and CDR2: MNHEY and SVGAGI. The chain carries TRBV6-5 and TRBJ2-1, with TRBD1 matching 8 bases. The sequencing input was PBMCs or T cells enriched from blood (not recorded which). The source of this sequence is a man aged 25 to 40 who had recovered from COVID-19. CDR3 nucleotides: TGTGCCAGCAGGGCTTGGACAGGGAACGACAATGAGCAGTTCTTC. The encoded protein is CASRAWTGNDNEQFF.